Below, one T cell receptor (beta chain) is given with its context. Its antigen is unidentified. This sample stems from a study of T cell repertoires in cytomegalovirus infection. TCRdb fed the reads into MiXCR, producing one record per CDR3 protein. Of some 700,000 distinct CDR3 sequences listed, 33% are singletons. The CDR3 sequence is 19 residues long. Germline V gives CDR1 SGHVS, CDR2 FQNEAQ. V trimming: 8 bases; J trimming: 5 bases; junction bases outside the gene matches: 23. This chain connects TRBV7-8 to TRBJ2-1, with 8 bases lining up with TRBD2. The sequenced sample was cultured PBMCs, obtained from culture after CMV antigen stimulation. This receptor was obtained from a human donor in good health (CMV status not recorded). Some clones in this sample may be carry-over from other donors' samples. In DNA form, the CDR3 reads TGTGCCAGCCGTTCCCGGACTAGCAGGACGAAGAACAGTCACAATGAGCAGTTCTTC. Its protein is CASRSRTSRTKNSHNEQFF.